Following are 17 T cell receptor beta chains from one sample sequenced in a study of OX40 agonist ivuxolimab in advanced cancers. The assay was immunoSEQ multiplex PCR, and TCRdb's table has in-frame clones only and misses some. The sample lists more than 70,000 clones, 81% occurring once. The material was CD4+ or CD8+ T cells sorted from blood, obtained in a trial of the OX40 agonist ivuxolimab. These TCRs come from an adult with an advanced solid tumor such as melanoma, head and neck, liver or kidney cancer.

Written as DNA, the CDR3 is TGCGCCAGCAGCTCGCTAGCGGGAGGTATATATACGCAGTATTTT. Its protein product is CASSSLAGGIYTQYF. This sequence joins TRBV5-1 and TRBJ2-3; 11 bases fit TRBD2. The CDR3 loop spans 15 amino acids. Germline V gene lookup returns CDR1 SGHRS and CDR2 YFSETQ. V was pared by 3 bases and J by 7 bases, with 7 bases of the junction left unmatched.

V usage is TRBV4-2 and J usage is TRBJ2-2; D is unclear. The ends were cut back, 1 base at V and 0 bases at J, with 3 bases in the middle. Germline V gives CDR1 LGHNA, CDR2 YNFKEQ. The CDR3 has 14 residues. The CDR3 sequence: CASSQASNTGELFF. The CDR3 nucleotides read TGTGCCAGCAGCCAAGCCTCGAACACCGGGGAGCTGTTTTTT.

The chain links TRBV7-3 to TRBJ1-1; possible D gene TRBD1, 6 bases. With 5 bases removed from V and 1 base from J, the gap between germline ends came to 11 bases. Germline CDR1 SGHTA, CDR2 FQGTGA. The CDR3 extends over 14 amino acids. The CDR3 coding sequence is TGTGCCAGCAGCCCCGGGACAACGAACACTGAAGCTTTCTTT. This codes for CASSPGTTNTEAFF.

V usage is TRBV7-2 and J usage is TRBJ1-2; a weak D match, TRBD1 (5 bases). Trimming shortened V by 5 bases and J by 0 bases, and 16 bases separated the two germline ends. Germline values: CDR1 SGHTA, CDR2 FQGNSA. The CDR3 is 16 residues long. CDR3 sequence (DNA): TGTGCCAGCAGCGAGGAGGGGCGGGCAGCTAACTATGGCTACACCTTC. This sequence encodes CASSEEGRAANYGYTF.

This chain uses TRBV5-1 with TRBJ1-4; TRBD1 might be the D (6 bases). Trimming removed 3 bases from V and 8 bases from J, with 17 bases in between. The CDR3 covers 15 residues. Germline V gene sequence: CDR1 SGHRS, CDR2 YFSETQ. For the CDR3, the DNA is TGCGCCAGCAGCTCTCAAGGGGGGGCTGGGGAAAAACTGTTTTTT. As protein: CASSSQGGAGEKLFF.

The V gene is TRBV2, the J gene TRBJ2-2; D is perhaps TRBD2 (6 bases). V gave up 8 bases and J gave up 4 bases, with 17 bases separating them. In germline, CDR1 is SNHLY, CDR2 FYNNEI. The CDR3 is 15 amino acids. The CDR3 protein is CASEGGGNPTGELFF. As DNA, the CDR3 is TGTGCCAGCGAAGGTGGAGGGAACCCCACCGGGGAGCTGTTTTTT.

This chain links TRBV29-1 with TRBJ1-5; D may be TRBD1 (5 bases). CDR3 length: 12 amino acids. Trimming stripped 5 bases from V and 2 bases from J, with 7 bases between. Germline CDR1 reads SQVTM; CDR2 reads ANQGSEA. CDR3 nucleotides: TGCAGCGTTAGGGACGGCAATCAGCCCCAGCATTTT. Protein sequence: CSVRDGNQPQHF.

The genes are TRBV7-2 and TRBJ2-6; D uncertain. The CDR3 spans 11 residues. V lost 2 bases and J lost 9, with 2 bases in between. Germline V gives CDR1 SGHTA, CDR2 FQGNSA. The DNA of the CDR3 is TGTGCCAGCAGCTTATTCAACGTCCTGACTTTC. This codes for CASSLFNVLTF.

The chain combines TRBV7-3 with TRBJ1-6; 8 nucleotides align to TRBD1. This CDR3 contains 14 residues. From germline, CDR1 is SGHTA and CDR2 FQGTGA. V shed 3 bases, J shed 13 bases, and the junction held 8 bases outside the gene matches. This CDR3 reads CASSLTGESSPLHF. The CDR3, as DNA: TGTGCCAGCAGCTTGACAGGGGAAAGTTCTCCCCTCCACTTT.

This clone ranks as medium-sized. The gene calls are TRBV5-1 and TRBJ1-2; 12 bases map to TRBD1. Germline V gene data show CDR1 as SGHRS and CDR2 as YFSETQ. There are 14 residues in the CDR3. The J segment lost 7 bases and the V segment lost 3 bases, leaving 4 bases of the junction unmatched. The CDR3 loop is CASSSGTGGGGYTF. DNA of the CDR3: TGCGCCAGCAGCTCCGGGACAGGGGGCGGTGGCTACACCTTC.

This chain connects TRBV7-9 to TRBJ1-1; D is unclear. The germline V and J ends were trimmed by 11 bases and 5 bases, with 21 bases remaining between them. CDR3 length equals 14 residues. Germline V CDR1 and CDR2: SEHNR, FQNEAQ (reference sequence). This chain's CDR3 is CAFQAPRRGTEAFF. Here the CDR3 DNA reads TGTGCCTTCCAGGCCCCCCGGCGTGGAACTGAAGCTTTCTTT. The entire variable domain, with the rest obtained from reference TRBV7-9 and TRBJ1-1, is as follows: DTGVSQNPRHKITKRGQNVTFRCDPISEHNRLYWYRQTLGQGPEFLTYFQNEAQLEKSRLLSDRFSAERPKGSFSTLEIQRTEQGDSAMYLCAFQAPRRGTEAFFGQGTRLTVV.

This clone was detected only once. Here the CDR3 reads CASSPGQGGTEAFF. The CDR3 bases are TGTGCCAGCTCACCAGGACAGGGGGGCACTGAAGCTTTCTTT. The chain is built from TRBV18 and TRBJ1-1, with 10 bases aligning to TRBD1. Germline CDR1 is KGHSH and CDR2 is LQKENI. Trimming took 2 bases from V and 4 from J; bases not matched to a gene: 1. The CDR3 is made up of 14 amino acids.

The chain employs TRBV30 and TRBJ1-3; D is undetermined. The CDR3 runs to 13 residues. V was cut by 4 bases and J by 0 bases, with 7 bases left in between. CDR1 is GTSNPN, CDR2 SVGIG, per germline (reference sequence). As DNA, the CDR3 is TGTGCCTGGACACGGATCTCTGGAAACACCATATATTTT. The encoded protein is CAWTRISGNTIYF.

The V gene is TRBV15, the J gene TRBJ1-2, with 10 bases fitting TRBD1. V dropped 1 base and J dropped 8; count of bases not matched to a gene: 7. There are 15 residues in the CDR3. Germline V gene data show CDR1 as LNHNV and CDR2 as YYDKDF (reference sequence). CDR3: CATSRGQGADDGYTF. CDR3 coding DNA: TGTGCCACCAGCAGAGGACAGGGGGCTGACGACGGCTACACCTTC.

The chain couples TRBV5-1 to TRBJ2-5; weak D call: TRBD1 (5 bases). Germline CDR1 and CDR2: SGHRS and YFSETQ. The CDR3 covers 16 residues. Trimming removed 0 bases from V and 5 bases from J, with 17 bases in between. CDR3 nucleotide sequence: TGCGCCAGCAGCTTGGGACAGCCTGGGCGTCGGGAGACCCAGTACTTC. Amino acids: CASSLGQPGRRETQYF.

This rearrangement joins TRBV19 to TRBJ2-3; D remains ambiguous. This CDR3 is 14 amino acids long. The V end was cut by 4 bases, the J end by 0 bases, with 8 bases between. The V gene's germline CDR1 is LNHDA and CDR2 SQIVND (reference sequence). The CDR3 DNA follows: TGTGCCAGTAGTAACAGACACAGCACAGATACGCAGTATTTT. Translation: CASSNRHSTDTQYF.

DNA of the CDR3: TGCAGCGTTGTTGTTCTCACAGATACGCAGTATTTT. It specifies CSVVVLTDTQYF. The chain combines TRBV29-1 with TRBJ2-3; D call uncertain. Trimming removed 4 bases from V and 2 bases from J, with 7 bases in between. The length of the CDR3 is 12 residues. Looked up from germline, CDR1 is SQVTM and CDR2 is ANQGSEA.